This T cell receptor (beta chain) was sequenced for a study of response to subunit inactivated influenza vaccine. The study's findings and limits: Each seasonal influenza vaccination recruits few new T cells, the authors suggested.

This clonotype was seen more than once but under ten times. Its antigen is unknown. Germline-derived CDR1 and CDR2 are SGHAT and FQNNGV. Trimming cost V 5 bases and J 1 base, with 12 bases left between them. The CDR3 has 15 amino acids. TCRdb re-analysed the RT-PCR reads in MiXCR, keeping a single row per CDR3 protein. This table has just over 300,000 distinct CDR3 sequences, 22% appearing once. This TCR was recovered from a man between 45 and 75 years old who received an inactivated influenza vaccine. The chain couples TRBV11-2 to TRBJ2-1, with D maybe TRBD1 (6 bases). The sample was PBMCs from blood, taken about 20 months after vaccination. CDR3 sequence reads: CASSPTQGSYNEQFF. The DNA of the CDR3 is TGTGCCAGCAGCCCGACCCAGGGGTCCTACAATGAGCAGTTCTTC.